This TCR beta chain was recovered during a study of neurological immune-mediated disorders. Study conclusions and caveats: The greatest degree of TCR clonal expansion was observed in HTLV-1-associated myelopathy, with the lowest in multiple sclerosis, below that of healthy controls. No sharing of CDR3 amino acid sequences was observed among expanded clones across subjects, suggesting private repertoires in all groups.

This clonotype was detected once. The antigen remains unidentified. The time point denotes: technical triplicate 2. 5'RACE generated cDNA with 10-nucleotide random UMIs. In TCRdb, the 5' RACE reads were re-called with MiXCR into one record per CDR3 protein. The sample shows more than 30,000 distinct CDR3 sequences, about an eighth of them seen only once. The CDR3 spans 15 residues. Per the germline V gene, CDR1 is DFQATT and CDR2 is SNEGSKA (reference sequence). Trimming pared 2 bases from V and 6 bases from J, leaving 17 bases between. Sequences were obtained from CD4+ T cells from blood. This clonotype originated in a female donor with HTLV-1-associated myelopathy (HAM/TSP). The chain has TRBV20-1 and TRBJ1-5; D is undetermined. CDR3 region: CSARPSTGDSQPQHF. CDR3 nucleotide sequence: TGCAGTGCTAGACCTTCGACTGGTGATAGTCAGCCCCAGCATTTT.